This is a list of T cell receptor beta chains from one sample in a study of cytomegalovirus exposure and HLA in healthy donors. Profiling relied on immunoSEQ multiplex PCR, and the TCRdb table lists in-frame clones only, not all of them. Its table records about 70,000 clones. Source material: PBMCs. The receptors here all came from a female donor in good health and CMV-seropositive. The CDR3 runs from the conserved cysteine through the conserved F or W. D genes are given only for firm matches.

V gene	J gene	D gene	CDR3 DNA	CDR3 protein
TRBV9	TRBJ2-7	NA	TGTGCCAGCAGCGGAGGCAACGCCTACGAGCAGTACTTC	CASSGGNAYEQYF
TRBV7-8	TRBJ1-4	TRBD1	TGTGCCAGCAGCCCGGTCAGGGGGTCGGCTCAAAAACTGTTTTTT	CASSPVRGSAQKLFF
TRBV11-3	TRBJ2-2	NA	TGTGCCAGCAGCACCGGAGTCGGGGAGCTGTTTTTT	CASSTGVGELFF
TRBV27	TRBJ2-5	TRBD2	TGTGCCAGCAGTCCGTTAGCGGGGGGCGTGGAGACCCAGTACTTC	CASSPLAGGVETQYF
TRBV5-6	TRBJ2-3	TRBD2	TGTGCCAGCAGCTGGGGCCTAGCGGGCTTCACAGATACGCAGTATTTT	CASSWGLAGFTDTQYF
TRBV5-1	TRBJ1-2	TRBD1	TGCGCCAGCAGCCCGGGACAGGGGGAACTAGGCTACACCTTC	CASSPGQGELGYTF
TRBV7-2	TRBJ2-4	NA	TGTGCCAGCAGCTTGGGACTGCGCCCTGCCAAAAACATTCAGTACTTC	CASSLGLRPAKNIQYF
TRBV19	TRBJ1-6	NA	TGTGCCAGTAGTATAGATCGCGAATCACCCCTCCACTTT	CASSIDRESPLHF
TRBV30	TRBJ1-3	TRBD1	TGTGCCTGGGGGCCGGGACAGGGGGCTGGAAACACCATATATTTT	CAWGPGQGAGNTIYF
TRBV10-1	TRBJ2-5	TRBD1	TGCGCCAGCAGTGAGGAGGGCGGGACAGGGAGGGAGACCCAGTACTTC	CASSEEGGTGRETQYF
TRBV7-9	TRBJ2-2	TRBD2	TGTGCCAGCAGCCCCCCCGGGGCTAGCGGGAGAAGTACGACCGGGGAGCTGTTTTTT	CASSPPGASGRSTTGELFF
TRBV19	TRBJ1-5	NA	TGTGCCAGTAGTATGGTCCGGGGTACGAGCAATCAGCCCCAGCATTTT	CASSMVRGTSNQPQHF
TRBV19	TRBJ1-1	NA	TGTGCCAGTAGTATTAACAGGGAGACTGAAGCTTTCTTT	CASSINRETEAFF
TRBV25-1	TRBJ1-2	TRBD1	TGTGCCAGCAGTGGGGTATCGGGGACAGGGTCGAACTATGGCTACACCTTC	CASSGVSGTGSNYGYTF
TRBV7-2	TRBJ2-7	TRBD2	TGTGCCAGCAGCTCCTCGAGCGGGAGTAGGTACGAGCAGTACTTC	CASSSSSGSRYEQYF
TRBV11-2	TRBJ1-1	NA	TGTGCCAGCAGCTCCGGGACACAGAACACTGAAGCTTTCTTT	CASSSGTQNTEAFF
TRBV5-1	TRBJ1-2	TRBD1	TGCGCCAGCAGCTGGGCGACAGGGGACTATGGCTACACCTTC	CASSWATGDYGYTF
TRBV9	TRBJ2-3	TRBD2	TGTGCCAGCAGCGCGGGACTAGGGGACACAGATACGCAGTATTTT	CASSAGLGDTDTQYF
TRBV6-1	TRBJ1-1	TRBD1	TGTGCCAGCAAAATACCGGGACAGAAGACCGCTGAAGCTTTCTTT	CASKIPGQKTAEAFF
TRBV5-1	TRBJ1-5	NA	TGCGCCAGCAGCTTTCGGGGTGAATATGGTCAGCCCCAGCATTTT	CASSFRGEYGQPQHF
TRBV7-2	TRBJ2-7	TRBD1	TGTGCCAGCAGCTTGCCAAACACCTCAGGACAGGGGGCGCGGGACGAGCAGTACTTC	CASSLPNTSGQGARDEQYF
TRBV9	TRBJ2-3	NA	TGTGCCAGCAGCGTAGGTGTAGCAGAATACACAGATACGCAGTATTTT	CASSVGVAEYTDTQYF
TRBV4-3	TRBJ1-6	NA	TGCGCCAGCAGCCAGCATTCCACAGGGCTTAGTAATTCACCCCTCCACTTT	CASSQHSTGLSNSPLHF
TRBV28	TRBJ1-1	NA	TGTGCCAGCAGCAGAGGGGGGAACACTGAAGCTTTCTTT	CASSRGGNTEAFF
TRBV7-2	TRBJ2-1	NA	TGTGCCAGCAGCTTAGTTCCAGGAGAGCAGTTCTTC	CASSLVPGEQFF
TRBV6-1	TRBJ2-2	TRBD2	TGTGCCAGCAGTCCCGGGACTAGTGACACCGGGGAGCTGTTTTTT	CASSPGTSDTGELFF
TRBV7-2	TRBJ2-2	NA	TGTGCCAGCAGAGAAGGGGCCGGGGAGCTGTTTTTT	CASREGAGELFF
TRBV7-3	TRBJ2-3	NA	TGTGCCAGCAGCGCAACTAGTCAGGCGACAGATACGCAGTATTTT	CASSATSQATDTQYF
TRBV9	TRBJ2-1	NA	TGTGCCAGCAGCGTAGGTGAGATGAAGCAGTTCTTC	CASSVGEMKQFF
TRBV4-1	TRBJ2-1	TRBD1	TGCGCCAGCAGCCAACTCCGGGACAGCCTTTTTTACAATGAGCAGTTCTTC	CASSQLRDSLFYNEQFF
TRBV18	TRBJ1-1	NA	TGTGCCAGCTCACCAGGGGCCAACACTGAAGCTTTCTTT	CASSPGANTEAFF
TRBV6-1	TRBJ1-4	NA	TGTGCCAGCAGCTCAGGGCAGAGGAATGAAAAACTGTTTTTT	CASSSGQRNEKLFF
TRBV5-1	TRBJ2-2	TRBD1	TGCGCCAGCAGCTTGTCGCAGGGGGCTCCCGGGGAGCTGTTTTTT	CASSLSQGAPGELFF
TRBV18	TRBJ1-2	TRBD1	TGTGCCAGCTCACCCCCCGGGACAGTGATGAAAAACTATGGCTACACCTTC	CASSPPGTVMKNYGYTF
TRBV10-3	TRBJ1-1	TRBD1	TGTGCCATCAGTGCCGACAGGGGAAGGACTGAAGCTTTCTTT	CAISADRGRTEAFF
TRBV20-1	TRBJ2-1	NA	TGCAGTGCTAAGCGGAAGCAGTTCTTC	CSAKRKQFF
TRBV13	TRBJ2-5	TRBD1	TGTGCCAGCACGACAGGGGCGCAAGAGACCCAGTACTTC	CASTTGAQETQYF
TRBV4-3	TRBJ2-3	TRBD2	TGCGCCAGCAGCCAAGATGTTGTAGCGGGAGGCAGCACAGATACGCAGTATTTT	CASSQDVVAGGSTDTQYF
TRBV28	TRBJ1-2	TRBD1	TGTGCCAGCAGGGGACAGGGTGTAGGCTACACCTTC	CASRGQGVGYTF
TRBV18	TRBJ1-1	TRBD1	TGTGCCAGCTCACTACAAGGGACAGAGAACACTGAAGCTTTCTTT	CASSLQGTENTEAFF
TRBV6-5	TRBJ1-1	NA	TGTGCCAGCAGTCCCGGGGTGGGAAAGAACACTGAAGCTTTCTTT	CASSPGVGKNTEAFF
TRBV4-3	TRBJ2-1	NA	TGCGCCAGCAGCCAAGGGAGGGACAGAACATCCAATGAGCAGTTCTTC	CASSQGRDRTSNEQFF